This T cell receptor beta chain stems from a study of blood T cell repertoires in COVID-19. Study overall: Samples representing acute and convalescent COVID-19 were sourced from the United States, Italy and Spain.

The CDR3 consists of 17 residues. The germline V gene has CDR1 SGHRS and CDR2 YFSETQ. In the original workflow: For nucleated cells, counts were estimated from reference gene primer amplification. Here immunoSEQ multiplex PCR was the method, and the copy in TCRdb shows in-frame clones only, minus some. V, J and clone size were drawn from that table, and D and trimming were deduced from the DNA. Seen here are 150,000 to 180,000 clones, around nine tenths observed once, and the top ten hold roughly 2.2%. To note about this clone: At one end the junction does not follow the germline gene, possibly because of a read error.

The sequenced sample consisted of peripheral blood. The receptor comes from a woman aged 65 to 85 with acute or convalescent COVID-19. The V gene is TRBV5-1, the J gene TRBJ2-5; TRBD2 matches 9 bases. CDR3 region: CASTLLSLRGGQETQYF. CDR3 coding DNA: TGCGCCAGCACCTTGCTGTCCCTGCGGGGGGGCCAGGAGACCCAGTACTTC.